This T cell receptor beta chain stems from a study of shared clonotypes between healthy human individuals. V dropped 5 bases and J dropped 1 base, with 14 bases sitting between them. Looked up from germline, CDR1 is SGHTA and CDR2 is FQGNSA. This CDR3 spans 15 amino acids. Here immunoSEQ multiplex PCR was the method, and the copy in TCRdb shows in-frame clones only, minus some. This sample has a few million clones, with over 90% found just once. The sequence was obtained from a man aged 18 to 35 in good health. Some clones in this sample may be carry-over from other donors' samples. Sequencing was performed on naive CD4+ T cells from PBMCs. As for subset: CD45RA+ positively selected. J is TRBJ1-1 and V is TRBV7-2; TRBD1 is a possible D gene (6 bases). The CDR3 DNA follows: TGTGCCAGCAGCGAGGAGGGGGGGGCGAACACTGAAGCTTTCTTT. Encoded protein: CASSEEGGANTEAFF.